This is a list of T cell receptor beta chains from one sample in a study of blood T cell repertoires in COVID-19. Libraries were prepared by immunoSEQ multiplex PCR; TCRdb keeps only in-frame clonotypes and omits some of them. The sample lists about 150,000 clones, under 90% seen once, with less than 50% in the top ten. Sequenced: peripheral blood. All receptors derive from a human donor in a cohort sampled during active COVID-19. CDR3s include the opening cysteine and the closing phenylalanine or tryptophan. The D gene is left open where the match is weak. Not all rows give a size; the values are once, few, many and, for expanded clones, a class.

d_call: TRBD1
j_call: TRBJ1-2
clone_size: .
v_call: TRBV11-3
cdr3_aa: CASSLEGTGNYGYTF
cdr3_nt: TGTGCCAGCAGCTTAGAGGGGACAGGGAACTATGGCTACACCTTC

d_call: TRBD1
j_call: TRBJ2-2
clone_size: .
v_call: TRBV3-1/TRBV3-2
cdr3_aa: CASSPPTGTTGELFF
cdr3_nt: TGTGCCAGCAGCCCTCCGACAGGGACCACCGGGGAGCTGTTTTTT

d_call: TRBD2
j_call: TRBJ2-1
clone_size: .
v_call: TRBV12-3/TRBV12-4
cdr3_aa: CASRRTSGNEQFF
cdr3_nt: TGTGCCAGCAGGCGGACTAGCGGGAATGAGCAGTTCTTC

d_call: .
j_call: TRBJ2-7
clone_size: .
v_call: TRBV5-1
cdr3_aa: CASSLGQTNYEQYF
cdr3_nt: TGCGCCAGCAGCTTAGGACAGACCAACTACGAGCAGTACTTC

d_call: .
j_call: TRBJ2-5
clone_size: .
v_call: TRBV29-1
cdr3_aa: CSVGLAGETQYF
cdr3_nt: TGCAGCGTTGGGTTAGCCGGCGAGACCCAGTACTTC

d_call: TRBD1
j_call: TRBJ2-3
clone_size: .
v_call: TRBV24-1
cdr3_aa: CATSDATGDISDTQYF
cdr3_nt: TGTGCCACCAGTGATGCCACAGGGGATATATCAGATACGCAGTATTTT

d_call: TRBD1
j_call: TRBJ1-2
clone_size: .
v_call: TRBV28
cdr3_aa: CASDRLQGHYGYTF
cdr3_nt: TGTGCCAGCGACCGGTTACAGGGGCACTATGGCTACACCTTC

d_call: TRBD2
j_call: TRBJ2-1
clone_size: .
v_call: TRBV9
cdr3_aa: CASSVGAGGLVGNEQFF
cdr3_nt: TGTGCCAGCAGCGTAGGAGCGGGGGGGCTTGTCGGCAATGAGCAGTTCTTC

d_call: .
j_call: TRBJ1-2
clone_size: .
v_call: TRBV3-1/TRBV3-2
cdr3_aa: CASSQGTRGYTF
cdr3_nt: TGTGCCAGCAGCCAAGGAACACGTGGCTACACCTTC

d_call: .
j_call: TRBJ1-5
clone_size: .
v_call: TRBV7-9
cdr3_aa: CASSLSGAQHF
cdr3_nt: TGTGCCAGCAGCTTAAGCGGGGCCCAGCATTTT

d_call: .
j_call: TRBJ2-5
clone_size: .
v_call: TRBV30
cdr3_aa: CAWRGGETQYF
cdr3_nt: TGTGCCTGGAGAGGCGGAGAGACCCAGTACTTC

d_call: .
j_call: TRBJ1-2
clone_size: .
v_call: TRBV2
cdr3_aa: CASSEEDINYGYTF
cdr3_nt: TGTGCCAGCAGTGAAGAGGACATTAACTATGGCTACACCTTC

d_call: TRBD1
j_call: TRBJ1-4
clone_size: .
v_call: TRBV6-5
cdr3_aa: CASAPGDRGNEKLFF
cdr3_nt: TGTGCCAGCGCCCCTGGCGACAGGGGGAATGAAAAACTGTTTTTT

d_call: TRBD1
j_call: TRBJ1-1
clone_size: .
v_call: TRBV5-1
cdr3_aa: CASSLTGQGVGTEAFF
cdr3_nt: TGCGCCAGCAGCTTAACGGGACAGGGGGTGGGCACTGAAGCTTTCTTT

d_call: .
j_call: TRBJ2-1
clone_size: .
v_call: TRBV3-1/TRBV3-2
cdr3_aa: CASSQRDRMRVAGGTEQFF
cdr3_nt: TGTGCCAGCAGCCAGCGGGACAGGATGAGGGTGGCGGGGGGGACCGAGCAGTTCTTC

d_call: TRBD2
j_call: TRBJ2-2
clone_size: once
v_call: TRBV4-1
cdr3_aa: CASSLRTSGGATGELFF
cdr3_nt: TGCGCCAGCAGCTTACGGACTAGCGGGGGGGCAACCGGGGAGCTGTTTTTT

d_call: .
j_call: TRBJ1-6
clone_size: few
v_call: TRBV19
cdr3_aa: CASSIGMIGGRNSPLHF
cdr3_nt: TGTGCCAGTAGTATAGGGATGATTGGGGGGAGGAATTCACCCCTCCACTTT

d_call: .
j_call: TRBJ1-2
clone_size: .
v_call: TRBV5-1
cdr3_aa: CASSLQGTDGYTF
cdr3_nt: TGCGCCAGCAGCCTTCAGGGGACGGATGGCTACACCTTC

d_call: .
j_call: TRBJ1-3
clone_size: .
v_call: TRBV29-1
cdr3_aa: CSVEDNLDISSGNTIYF
cdr3_nt: TGCAGCGTTGAAGATAATTTGGACATAAGCTCTGGAAACACCATATATTTT

d_call: .
j_call: TRBJ1-2
clone_size: once
v_call: TRBV6-4
cdr3_aa: CASKKEGDRGGYTF
cdr3_nt: TGTGCCAGCAAGAAGGAGGGAGACCGGGGTGGCTACACCTTC

d_call: .
j_call: TRBJ1-1
clone_size: .
v_call: TRBV7-2
cdr3_aa: CASSFGPASTEAFF
cdr3_nt: TGTGCCAGCAGCTTTGGGCCGGCGAGCACTGAAGCTTTCTTT

d_call: TRBD1
j_call: TRBJ1-2
clone_size: .
v_call: TRBV14
cdr3_aa: CASSARQGVHYGYTF
cdr3_nt: TGTGCCAGCAGCGCCCGACAGGGGGTTCACTATGGCTACACCTTC

d_call: .
j_call: TRBJ1-2
clone_size: .
v_call: TRBV28
cdr3_aa: CASRWQGTRFYGYTF
cdr3_nt: TGTGCCAGCAGGTGGCAGGGGACTAGGTTCTATGGCTACACCTTC

d_call: .
j_call: TRBJ1-2
clone_size: .
v_call: TRBV3-1/TRBV3-2
cdr3_aa: CASSQASYGYTF
cdr3_nt: TGTGCCAGCAGCCAAGCCAGCTATGGCTACACCTTC

d_call: .
j_call: TRBJ2-1
clone_size: .
v_call: TRBV5-1
cdr3_aa: CASSLTGTEQFF
cdr3_nt: TGCGCCAGCAGCTTGACAGGTACCGAGCAGTTCTTC

d_call: .
j_call: TRBJ2-1
clone_size: .
v_call: TRBV18
cdr3_aa: CASSPPGAGNEQFF
cdr3_nt: TGTGCCAGCTCACCACCCGGGGCGGGGAATGAGCAGTTCTTC

d_call: .
j_call: TRBJ2-7
clone_size: .
v_call: TRBV7-2
cdr3_aa: CASSFTRGLYEQYF
cdr3_nt: TGTGCCAGCAGCTTCACCCGAGGGTTATACGAGCAGTACTTC

d_call: .
j_call: TRBJ1-2
clone_size: few
v_call: TRBV2
cdr3_aa: CASEAGNGNYGYTF
cdr3_nt: TGTGCCAGCGAGGCCGGGAACGGAAACTATGGCTACACCTTC